This entry describes one TCR beta chain. Its antigen target is currently unknown. No qualities accompany the bases; no much larger clone lies one base away. This sample is drawn from a study of blood T cell repertoires in COVID-19 (dated by TCRdb to about 2020). Background for the entire study: Samples covering the acute and convalescent phases of COVID-19 were provided by collaborators in the United States, Italy and Spain. The material from the prospective study consisted of cDNA or gDNA derived from T cells, B-cell-depleted T cells, or PBMCs. Subjects who had been exposed to COVID-19, were actively infected with it, or had recovered from it provided the deeply sampled blood TCRbeta repertoires that made up the dataset. A freely available public database, intended as a resource for researchers studying the immune response to SARS-CoV-2, is where the repertoires were released. The samples were drawn from two sources: the first 160 participants of the ongoing ImmuneRACE study, and fewer than 1,500 subjects contributed by 6 global collaborators. Sample metadata almost always included a de-identified subject ID, COVID-19 status, age in years and sex. Where available, HLA class I and class II types were obtained from metadata supplied by the sample provider rather than from assay-based typing.

The paper's findings and limits, for the study overall: How much clinical and demographic metadata was included differed by source and by participant, and the metadata was provided uncurated.

The immunoSEQ Assay, a bias-controlled multiplex PCR, was used to amplify TCRbeta CDR3 regions from genomic DNA. In the source study's methods: Nucleated cell counts per sample were estimated from amplification of reference gene primers within the assay. To quantify the absolute abundance of each unique TCRbeta CDR3 rearrangement, sequence reads were collapsed and filtered. For each sample, productive Simpson clonality was calculated as the square root of Simpson's diversity index over productive rearrangements. The table was pulled from immuneACCESS by TCRdb, which kept in-frame rearrangements only. Such tables lose some clones; where checked, under half of the loss comes from unresolved V genes, and the rest has no known cause. The V and J calls and the clone size are those of that table, but D and trimming were determined from the DNA. The sample table holds about half a million clones, of which 75% to 90% were seen once. The top ten clones comprise approximately 3.4% of the sample.

Each collaborating institution followed its own protocols to collect whole blood in K2EDTA tubes. For TCRbeta analysis, collaborators shipped samples as frozen whole blood, isolated PBMCs, or DNA extracted from either of those sample types. The germline V gene sets CDR1 to SGHTA and CDR2 to FQGTGA. Its CDR3 holds 17 amino acids, cysteine through phenylalanine. Just CDR3 DNA is preserved here, 51 bases in frame from base 1. The germline V and J ends show losses of 5 bases and 3 bases respectively, and no gene match explains 6 bases of the junction. The rearrangement combines TRBV7-3 with TRBJ2-2; TRBD2 aligns with 13 central bases. Specimen: peripheral blood. The TCR was taken from a human donor in a cohort sampled during active COVID-19. For the CDR3, the sequence is CASSLWTSGRDTGELFF. The DNA reads TGTGCCAGCAGCCTATGGACTAGCGGGAGAGACACCGGGGAGCTGTTTTTT. Reference TRBV7-3 and TRBJ2-2 proteins supply the regions before and after the CDR3; the full variable domain is: GAGVSQTPSNKVTEKGKYVELRCDPISGHTALYWYRQSLGQGPEFLIYFQGTGAADDSGLPNDRFFAVRPEGSVSTLKIQRTERGDSAVYLCASSLWTSGRDTGELFFGEGSRLTVL.